This record concerns one T cell receptor beta chain sequence. This sample was included in a study of control samples from healthy donors and cancer patients. Germline CDR1 and CDR2: MDHEN and SYDVKM. Trimming removed 5 bases at V and 8 bases at J, with 18 bases between. The CDR3 runs 14 residues. Only in-frame clones appear in the TCRdb table, and some are missing; sequencing was by immunoSEQ multiplex PCR. The sample lists approximately 14,000 clones; 60% to 85% were seen once. This sequence originates from a female donor with lung cancer. Source material: formalin-fixed, paraffin-embedded tissue. The chain recombines TRBV28 with TRBJ1-1; D perhaps matches TRBD1 (6 bases). The CDR3 nucleotides are TGTGCCAGCAGTCTAACCATCAGGGGATGGGAAGCTTTCTTT. Residues: CASSLTIRGWEAFF.